This T cell receptor (beta chain) was captured by sequencing in a study of OX40 agonist ivuxolimab in advanced cancers. Notes on the research overall: Ivuxolimab was a fully human IgG2 agonistic monoclonal antibody targeting the costimulatory receptor OX40 (CD134). Intravenous ivuxolimab was administered to patients every 2 weeks at six dose levels: 0.01, 0.1, 0.3, 1.5, 3 and 10 mg/kg. Of the 50 to 55 dose-escalation patients, hepatocellular carcinoma was present in approximately 20, melanoma in around 15, renal cell carcinoma in 9 and head and neck cancer in 9. In the dose-escalation cohort, 70% to 85% of patients were male, and the mean age was approximately 60 years with a range of roughly 20 to 79. Prior anti-PD-1, anti-PD-L1 or anti-CTLA-4 therapy was permitted, and checkpoint inhibitors had been received by roughly two fifths of dose-escalation patients. Partial responses occurred in three dose-escalation patients, of whom one had hepatocellular carcinoma and two had cutaneous melanoma. The point of sequencing TCRbeta in the periphery was to test whether ivuxolimab changed TCR sequence diversity and drove clonal T-cell expansion. The paper covers the monotherapy dose-escalation part of the phase I ivuxolimab trial, which included N of about 50 patients.

The trial excluded patients who had a history of autoimmune disease or were on systemic immunosuppression. In every dose cohort, peripheral blood was drawn for TCR sequencing at baseline, cycle 4 day 1, and cycle 7 day 1. Samples were obtained from an open-label, multicenter, first-in-human phase I dose-escalation trial of ivuxolimab. Adults with locally advanced or metastatic melanoma, renal cell carcinoma, hepatocellular carcinoma or head and neck squamous cell carcinoma were enrolled in the trial. Before TCR sequencing, CD4+ T cells and CD8+ T cells were sorted from peripheral blood as separate populations. Broad study findings and their caveats: Low levels of normalized T-cell clonal expansion were also seen in some nonresponding patients. On average, CD8+ T cells showed more expanded clones than CD4+ T cells after ivuxolimab. Antigen specificity was not determined for the clonally expanded peripheral T cells. At doses of 0.1 to 3.0 mg/kg, clonal expansion of both CD4+ and CD8+ blood T cells was observed from baseline to week 6. In partial responders in the 0.1-3.0 mg/kg groups, normalized peripheral clonal expansion was found to be among the lowest, especially among CD8+ T cells.

Genomic DNA was isolated from the sorted cells so that the TCRbeta CDR3 region could be sequenced. TCRbeta CDR3 regions were sequenced using the immunoSEQ Assay. TCRdb retrieved this table from immuneACCESS and kept in-frame rearrangements only. Not all clones are present; in checked studies, unresolved V genes account for under half, and no reason is known for the remainder. The sample table records about 79,000 clones; roughly 85% of these occur just once. Around 4.3% of the sample rests with the top ten. With respect to this clone: The antigen it binds to is not known. Base-call qualities are not available, and no considerably larger clone is one nucleotide away.

Based on the germline V gene (reference sequence), the CDR1 and CDR2 sequences are SGHNT and YYREEE. The CDR3 contains 14 residues, cysteine and phenylalanine counted. CDR3 DNA is the only sequence kept; it has 42 bases, read in frame from the first base. Trimming removed 0 bases from V and 4 bases from J; the gene matches leave 4 bases unexplained. The rearrangement joined TRBV5-4 to TRBJ2-7, with 7 bases matching TRBD1. The sample consisted of CD4+ or CD8+ T cells sorted from blood, taken in a trial of the OX40 agonist ivuxolimab. The TCR sequence derives from an adult with an advanced solid tumor such as melanoma, head and neck, liver or kidney cancer. The CDR3 loop reads CASSLVGTVYEQYF. The bases read TGTGCCAGCAGCTTGGTAGGGACAGTTTACGAGCAGTACTTC.